This T cell receptor (beta chain) came from a study of shared clonotypes between healthy human individuals. This clone was counted a few times. Some clones are missing from TCRdb's copy, which holds only in-frame ones; the method was immunoSEQ multiplex PCR. The sample lists nearly 1 million clones, roughly 72% occurring once. With V trimmed by 8 bases and J by 5 bases, 7 bases remained unmatched. The CDR3 covers 14 residues. Germline CDR1 is MNHNS and CDR2 is SASEGT. The material sequenced was memory CD4+ T cells sorted from blood. Subset of the sample: CD45RA-negative fraction. This chain joins TRBV6-1 and TRBJ2-5; TRBD1 agrees at 11 bases. The sequence derives from a young man in good health. The CDR3 here is CASRGQGETETQYF. CDR3 bases: TGTGCCAGCCGGGGACAGGGGGAAACGGAGACCCAGTACTTC.